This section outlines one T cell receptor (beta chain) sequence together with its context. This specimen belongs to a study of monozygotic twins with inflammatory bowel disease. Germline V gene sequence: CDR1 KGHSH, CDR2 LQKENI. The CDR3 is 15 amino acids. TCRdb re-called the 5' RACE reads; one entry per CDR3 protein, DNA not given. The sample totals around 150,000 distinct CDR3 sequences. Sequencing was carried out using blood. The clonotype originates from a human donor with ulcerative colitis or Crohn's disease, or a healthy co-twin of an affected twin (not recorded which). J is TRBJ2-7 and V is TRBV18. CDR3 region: CASSPPTQTSYEQYF. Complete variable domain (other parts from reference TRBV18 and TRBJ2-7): NAGVMQNPRHLVRRRGQEARLRCSPMKGHSHVYWYRQLPEEGLKFMVYLQKENIIDESGMPKERFSAEFPKEGPSILRIQQVVRGDSAAYFCASSPPTQTSYEQYFGPGTRLTVT.